The 27 T cell receptor beta chains in this list originate from one sample, sequenced in a study of neurological immune-mediated disorders. TCRdb re-derived calls from the 5' RACE reads in MiXCR, one entry per CDR3 protein. This table has around 71,000 distinct CDR3 sequences, about 13% appearing once. Stated time point: longitudinal time-point 1 (baseline). The sequencing sample was made of PBMCs. The receptors stem from a female donor with HTLV-1-associated myelopathy (HAM/TSP).

This clonotype was counted at least ten times. The J gene is TRBJ2-2, the V gene TRBV20-1, with D perhaps given as TRBD1 or TRBD2 (6 bases each). This CDR3 is 14 amino acids long. With 3 bases removed from V and 6 bases from J, the gap between germline ends came to 14 bases. Germline V lookup: CDR1 DFQATT, CDR2 SNEGSKA (reference sequence). The CDR3 coding sequence is TGCAGTGCTAGCTGGGGGGCTGGAGCCGGGGAGCTGTTTTTT. Its translation: CSASWGAGAGELFF.

The sample holds many counts of this clonotype. The chain is built from TRBV12-3 or TRBV12-4 and TRBJ2-3, with 7 positions matching TRBD2. The CDR3 consists of 16 residues. The V and J ends lost 5 bases and 0 bases, in that order; junction bases with no gene match: 8. The CDR3 bases are TGTGCCAGCAGTGTCATCGGGAGGACTAGCACAGATACGCAGTATTTT. This gives the protein CASSVIGRTSTDTQYF.

At least ten counts were recorded for this clonotype. The chain carries TRBV7-2 and TRBJ1-2, with a weak D call TRBD1 (5 bases). V was cut by 3 bases and J by 4 bases, with 15 bases left in between. The CDR3 is 15 residues long. Germline V gene lookup returns CDR1 SGHTA and CDR2 FQGNSA. The CDR3 DNA reads TGTGCCAGCAGCTTTGGGGGGGTTCAGGTCTATGGCTACACCTTC. Translation: CASSFGGVQVYGYTF.

In DNA form, the CDR3 reads TGCGCCAGCAGCTCGGGGACAGGGGCGAGTTCCTACAATGAGCAGTTCTTC. As protein: CASSSGTGASSYNEQFF. V usage is TRBV5-1 and J usage is TRBJ2-1; 10 positions agree with TRBD1. Germline V lookup: CDR1 SGHRS, CDR2 YFSETQ. Trimming took 3 bases from V and 1 from J; bases not matched to a gene: 7. The CDR3 has 17 residues.

This clonotype was counted many times. The rearrangement joins TRBV5-5 to TRBJ2-5; D possibly corresponds to TRBD1 (5 bases). Germline lookup yields CDR1 SGHKS and CDR2 YYEKEE (reference sequence). The CDR3 length is 14 residues. V was clipped by 0 bases and J by 5 bases, with 11 bases between them. CDR3 amino acids: CASSLATVVETQYF. CDR3 in DNA: TGTGCCAGCAGCTTGGCGACAGTGGTCGAGACCCAGTACTTC.

This clonotype appeared many times. The chain is built from TRBV5-1 and TRBJ2-5; unclear D gene. This CDR3 is 13 amino acids long. CDR1 and CDR2 from the germline V gene are SGHRS and YFSETQ. V was clipped by 6 bases and J by 4 bases, with 13 bases between them. The CDR3 DNA sequence: TGCGCCAGCACCCGGTCGGACCTAGAGACCCAGTACTTC. It is translated as CASTRSDLETQYF. Filled out from reference TRBV5-1 and TRBJ2-5, the complete variable domain reads KAGVTQTPRYLIKTRGQQVTLSCSPISGHRSVSWYQQTPGQGLQFLFEYFSETQRNKGNFPGRFSGRQFSNSRSEMNVSTLELGDSALYLCASTRSDLETQYFGPGTRLLVL.

This clonotype was picked up many times. The genes are TRBV2 and TRBJ1-2; possibly TRBD1 for D (5 bases). From germline, CDR1 is SNHLY and CDR2 FYNNEI. The V end was cut by 6 bases, the J end by 3 bases, with 14 bases between. The CDR3 is 14 amino acids. The CDR3 nucleotides are TGTGCCAGCAGCGCTGACTCAGGGTACTATGGCTACACCTTC. As protein: CASSADSGYYGYTF. Filled out from reference TRBV2 and TRBJ1-2, the complete variable domain reads EPEVTQTPSHQVTQMGQEVILRCVPISNHLYFYWYRQILGQKVEFLVSFYNNEISEKSEIFDDQFSVERPDGSNFTLKIRSTKLEDSAMYFCASSADSGYYGYTFGSGTRLTVV.

This clonotype has ten or more counts. The chain employs TRBV10-2 and TRBJ1-1; D gene ambiguous. Germline CDR1 reads WSHSY; CDR2 reads SAAADI. V lost 11 bases, J lost 4 bases, and 11 bases lay in between. The CDR3 runs 11 residues. DNA of the CDR3: TGCGCCCTCGAACTGGGCACTGAAGCTTTCTTT. It specifies CALELGTEAFF.

Of note for this clonotype: Being one base from a much bigger clone, this may be a read error. The chain has TRBV29-1 and TRBJ1-2; D may be TRBD1 (6 bases). The CDR3 is made up of 12 amino acids. Looked up from germline, CDR1 is SQVTM and CDR2 is ANQGSEA. Trimming pared 4 bases from V and 6 bases from J, leaving 12 bases between. Written as DNA, the CDR3 is TGCAGCGTTGGGACAGTGAGTCATGGCTACACCTTC. Translating it yields CSVGTVSHGYTF.

This rearrangement joins TRBV7-9 to TRBJ2-2, with D tentatively TRBD2 (6 bases). The germline gives CDR1 SEHNR, CDR2 FQNEAQ (reference sequence). Trimming left V 5 bases short and J 4 bases short, with 11 bases between. There are 14 residues in the CDR3. In nucleotides, the CDR3 is TGTGCCAGCAGCGTCGGGACTCGCACCGGGGAGCTGTTTTTT. Its protein product is CASSVGTRTGELFF.

This clonotype was detected many times. The chain uses TRBV12-3 or TRBV12-4 and TRBJ1-4; 9 positions match TRBD1. After removal of 5 bases from V and 10 bases from J, the junction contained 11 bases not matched to a gene. The CDR3 runs to 15 residues. This CDR3 reads CASSNAQGAGGKLFF. CDR3 sequence (DNA): TGTGCCAGCAGTAACGCACAGGGGGCGGGGGGAAAACTGTTTTTT.

This clonotype was seen ten or more times. The genes are TRBV9 and TRBJ2-1, with D tentatively TRBD1 or TRBD2 (6 bases each). The CDR3 spans 14 residues. Germline CDR1 reads SGDLS; CDR2 reads YYNGEE. The ends were cut back, 3 bases at V and 12 bases at J, with 19 bases in the middle. CDR3 residues: CASSADSLGGRQFF. The CDR3 DNA sequence: TGTGCCAGCAGCGCGGACAGTTTGGGAGGCCGGCAGTTCTTC.

This clonotype has a count of ten or more. This sequence joins TRBV5-1 and TRBJ1-5, with D tentatively TRBD1 (6 bases). Trimming removed 0 bases at V and 7 bases at J, with 14 bases between. Germline V lookup: CDR1 SGHRS, CDR2 YFSETQ. The CDR3 extends over 15 amino acids. CDR3 nucleotide sequence: TGCGCCAGCAGCTTGGTATGGGGGGCCGACCAGCCCCAGCATTTT. It translates to CASSLVWGADQPQHF.

This chain connects TRBV29-1 to TRBJ2-7, with TRBD1 matching over 7 bases. The CDR3 runs 13 residues. V gave up 4 bases and J gave up 10 bases; unmatched junction bases: 13. Germline lookup yields CDR1 SQVTM and CDR2 ANQGSEA. The CDR3: CSVGRVRGFDQYF. CDR3 nucleotide sequence: TGCAGCGTTGGAAGGGTCAGGGGGTTCGATCAGTACTTC.

In this sample, this clonotype turned up many times. The chain is built from TRBV7-2 and TRBJ2-1, with TRBD2 identical over 9 bases. J gave up 8 bases and V 0 bases, and 11 bases lay outside the gene matches. The germline gives CDR1 SGHTA, CDR2 FQGNSA. The CDR3 spans 17 residues. CDR3 in amino acids: CASSLARGGGGIYEQFF. The CDR3 nucleotides read TGTGCCAGCAGCTTAGCGCGTGGCGGGGGGGGAATATATGAGCAGTTCTTC.

In its sample, this clonotype was seen many times. The chain couples TRBV20-1 to TRBJ2-2; D is perhaps TRBD1 (6 bases). V gave up 6 bases and J gave up 7 bases, with 15 bases separating them. CDR1 and CDR2 from the germline V gene are DFQATT and SNEGSKA (reference sequence). The CDR3 spans 13 residues. The CDR3 sequence is CSARRGKGGELFF. DNA of the CDR3: TGCAGTGCACGCAGGGGAAAGGGCGGGGAGCTGTTTTTT.

This clonotype was detected many times. The genes are TRBV24-1 and TRBJ2-7; D call uncertain. Germline CDR1 KGHDR, CDR2 SFDVKD. The CDR3 is 14 amino acids. V lost 3 bases and J lost 0, with 8 bases in between. DNA for the CDR3: TGTGCCACCAGTGATAGGAGTAACTCCTACGAGCAGTACTTC. Translation: CATSDRSNSYEQYF.

This clonotype came up a few times. The chain has TRBV4-2 and TRBJ2-1, with D unresolved. The CDR3 sequence is 19 residues long. The germline V gene has CDR1 LGHNA and CDR2 YNFKEQ. V dropped 4 bases and J dropped 6 bases, with 28 bases sitting between them. CDR3 nucleotides: TGTGCCAGCAGCCCCCGGCTGAATGTGCAGTCAGTCGGAATCAATGAGCAGTTCTTC. It encodes CASSPRLNVQSVGINEQFF.

This clonotype was seen repeatedly, ten times or more. The chain employs TRBV20-1 and TRBJ1-2, with 7 bases that match TRBD1. V trimming: 0 bases; J trimming: 5 bases; junction bases outside the gene matches: 12. The CDR3 has 16 residues. Looked up from germline, CDR1 is DFQATT and CDR2 is SNEGSKA (reference sequence). CDR3 sequence (DNA): TGCAGTGCTAGAGATCCCCCGACAGGGCTTTGGTATGGCTACACCTTC. Protein sequence: CSARDPPTGLWYGYTF.

A few counts support this clonotype. This may stem from a read error, because a much larger clone lies one nucleotide away. J is TRBJ2-2 and V is TRBV5-1; TRBD1 is a possible D gene (6 bases). This CDR3 has 16 amino acids. V was clipped by 4 bases and J by 1 base, with 14 bases between them. The germline V gene encodes CDR1 SGHRS and CDR2 YFSETQ. The CDR3 sequence: CASSQGSTGNTGELFF. Written as DNA, the CDR3 is TGCGCCAGCAGCCAGGGGTCCACAGGGAACACCGGGGAGCTGTTTTTT.

This clonotype was counted ten times or more. V and J are TRBV12-3 or TRBV12-4 and TRBJ1-4; D is possibly TRBD1 (5 bases). V was shortened by 6 bases and J by 7 bases, with 12 bases between the two germline ends. This CDR3 has 13 residues. DNA of the CDR3: TGTGCCAGCAGCAACCAAAGGGGTGAAAAACTGTTTTTT. Protein product: CASSNQRGEKLFF.

This clonotype showed up many times. The gene calls are TRBV5-1 and TRBJ1-2; D might be TRBD1 (6 bases). The CDR3 covers 14 residues. Between the trimmed V and J ends, which lost 0 bases and 4 bases, there was a span of 10 bases. Germline lookup yields CDR1 SGHRS and CDR2 YFSETQ. This CDR3 is CASSLGDNFYGYTF. The CDR3 region has the DNA TGCGCCAGCAGCTTGGGGGACAATTTCTATGGCTACACCTTC. The full variable domain, in which reference TRBV5-1 and TRBJ1-2 provide the parts outside the CDR3, is KAGVTQTPRYLIKTRGQQVTLSCSPISGHRSVSWYQQTPGQGLQFLFEYFSETQRNKGNFPGRFSGRQFSNSRSEMNVSTLELGDSALYLCASSLGDNFYGYTFGSGTRLTVV.

This clonotype was counted ten times or more. The chain uses TRBV4-1 and TRBJ2-2, with D uncertain. V lost 1 base and J 0 bases, leaving 6 bases between the germline ends. CDR3 length: 15 residues. Germline V lookup: CDR1 MGHRA, CDR2 YSYEKL. This chain's CDR3 is CASSQGWANTGELFF. The CDR3 bases are TGCGCCAGCAGCCAAGGTTGGGCGAACACCGGGGAGCTGTTTTTT.

This clonotype was seen many times. This chain uses TRBV7-6 with TRBJ1-5; no definite D call. Germline V lookup: CDR1 SGHVS, CDR2 FNYEAQ. V was pared by 2 bases and J by 1 base, with 15 bases between. This CDR3 is 17 amino acids long. CDR3 sequence (DNA): TGTGCCAGCAGCTTAATAAGTCTCGGACTGAGCAATCAGCCCCAGCATTTT. Its protein is CASSLISLGLSNQPQHF.

This clonotype was picked up a small number of times. This chain connects TRBV24-1 to TRBJ2-3; 8 bases fit TRBD1. The CDR3 contains 16 residues. CDR1 and CDR2 from the germline V gene are KGHDR and SFDVKD. With V trimmed by 4 bases and J by 2 bases, 7 bases remained unmatched. CDR3 sequence (DNA): TGTGCCACCAGTGACCCCGGGACAGGAGCCACAGATACGCAGTATTTT. Encoded protein: CATSDPGTGATDTQYF.

This clonotype has ten or more counts. The chain carries TRBV5-1 and TRBJ2-3, with no clear D. Germline CDR1 is SGHRS and CDR2 is YFSETQ. Trimming removed 0 bases from V and 1 base from J, with 6 bases in between. The CDR3 runs to 14 residues. The CDR3 region is CASSLDPGTDTQYF. DNA of the CDR3: TGCGCCAGCAGCTTGGATCCGGGCACAGATACGCAGTATTTT.

This clonotype was counted many times. The chain uses TRBV18 and TRBJ1-2, with a tentative D call TRBD1 (5 bases). CDR1 is KGHSH and CDR2 is LQKENI in the germline V gene. The CDR3 extends over 15 amino acids. V lost 1 base to trimming and J lost 4 bases, with 13 bases between them. CDR3 amino acids: CASSPLEGHGYGYTF. CDR3 nucleotides: TGTGCCAGCTCACCACTGGAGGGGCACGGCTATGGCTACACCTTC.